The entry below describes one T cell receptor (beta chain). The antigen is undetermined. V lost 6 bases and J lost 1, with 9 bases in between. The length of the CDR3 is 13 residues. Germline CDR1 reads MNHEY; CDR2 reads SVGAGI. Isolation per sample recovered at least 7 million PBMCs. Extracted total RNA amounted to at least 5.5 micrograms for each sample. The sample is drawn from a study of blood T cells in healthy people across ages. Through a sample-barcoded 5' primer and a J-beta primer mix, a second PCR was run for roughly 7 to 11 cycles. Each CDR3 protein is one row after TCRdb ran MiXCR on the 5' RACE reads. The sample lists roughly 800,000 distinct CDR3 sequences; about 62% were seen once. General study points: Long-lived and aged donors differed, with more naive CD4+ cells and higher diversity in the long-lived.

This chain joins TRBV6-5 and TRBJ2-5; D is undetermined. The sequencing input was blood. The receptor comes from a man under 40 in good health. The CDR3 here is CASRGSSQETQYF. The CDR3 DNA is TGTGCCAGCAGAGGTAGCTCCCAAGAGACCCAGTACTTC.